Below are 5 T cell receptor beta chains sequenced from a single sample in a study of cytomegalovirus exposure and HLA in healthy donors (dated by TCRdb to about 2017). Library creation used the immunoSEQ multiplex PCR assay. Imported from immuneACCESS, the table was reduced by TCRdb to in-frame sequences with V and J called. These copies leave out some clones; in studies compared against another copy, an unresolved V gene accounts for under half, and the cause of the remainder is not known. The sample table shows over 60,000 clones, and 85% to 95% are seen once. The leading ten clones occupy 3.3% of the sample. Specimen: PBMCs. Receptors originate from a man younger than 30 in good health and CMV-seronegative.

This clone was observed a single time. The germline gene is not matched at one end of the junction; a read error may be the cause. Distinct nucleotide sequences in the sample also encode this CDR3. The CDR3 reads CSARAGAEAFF. CDR3 nucleotide sequence: TGCAGCGCTAGGGCGGGAGCTGAAGCTTTCTTT. The V call is TRBV20-1, the J call TRBJ1-1; D call uncertain. CDR1 is DFQATT, CDR2 SNEGSKA, per germline (reference sequence). The CDR3 loop spans 11 amino acids.

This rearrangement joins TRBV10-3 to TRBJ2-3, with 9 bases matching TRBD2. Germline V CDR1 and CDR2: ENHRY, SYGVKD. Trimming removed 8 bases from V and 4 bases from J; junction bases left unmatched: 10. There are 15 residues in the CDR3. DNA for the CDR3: TGTGCCATCGCCCCGCGGGAGGGAGGGTCAGATACGCAGTATTTT. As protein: CAIAPREGGSDTQYF.

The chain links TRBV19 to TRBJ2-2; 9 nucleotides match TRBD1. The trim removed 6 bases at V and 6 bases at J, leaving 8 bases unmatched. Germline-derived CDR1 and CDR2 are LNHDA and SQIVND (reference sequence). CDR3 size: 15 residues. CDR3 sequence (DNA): TGTGCCAGTAGCACCGGGACAGGGCGACCCGGGGAGCTGTTTTTT. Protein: CASSTGTGRPGELFF.

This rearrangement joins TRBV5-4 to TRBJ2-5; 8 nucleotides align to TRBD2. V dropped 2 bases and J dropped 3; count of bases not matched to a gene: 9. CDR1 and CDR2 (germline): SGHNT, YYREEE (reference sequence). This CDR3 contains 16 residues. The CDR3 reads CASSLIIGGAEETQYF. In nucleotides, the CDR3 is TGTGCCAGCAGCTTAATAATCGGGGGGGCCGAAGAGACCCAGTACTTC.

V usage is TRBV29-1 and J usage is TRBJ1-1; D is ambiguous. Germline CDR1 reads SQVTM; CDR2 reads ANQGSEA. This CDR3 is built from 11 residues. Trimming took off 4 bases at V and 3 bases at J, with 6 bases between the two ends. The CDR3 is CSVAVDTEAFF. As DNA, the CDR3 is TGCAGCGTTGCGGTCGACACTGAAGCTTTCTTT.